This T cell receptor beta chain was identified in a study of cytomegalovirus exposure and HLA in healthy donors. General study points: Many donors carried some public TCRs, although rarity characterized most TCR sequences.

An approximately 120-subject validation cohort, separate from the approximately 610-subject first cohort, supplied the donors. Germline CDR1 reads SGHVS; CDR2 reads FQNEAQ. The CDR3 length is 17 residues. Trimming stripped 5 bases from V and 0 bases from J, with 17 bases between. Produced via immunoSEQ multiplex PCR; TCRdb's table is partial and in-frame only. The sample lists some 190,000 clones, about 84% occurring once. Worth noting for this clone: Antigen: not known.

The gene calls are TRBV7-8 and TRBJ1-5; perhaps TRBD1 as D (6 bases). The receptor comes from a young woman in good health and CMV-seronegative. The material sequenced was PBMCs. The CDR3 DNA reads TGTGCCAGCAGCCCCGGAGGGGGGGGCGGTAGCAATCAGCCCCAGCATTTT. This translates into CASSPGGGGGSNQPQHF.